A selection of T cell receptor beta chains follows, all from one sample in a study of blood T cell repertoires in COVID-19. Generated by immunoSEQ multiplex PCR, the TCRdb table keeps only in-frame clones and is missing some. Counted here are 300,000 to 350,000 clones, roughly 87% occurring once; the ten biggest clones make up 3% to 4%. The sample consisted of peripheral blood. Source of these receptors: a woman aged 55-70 years with COVID-19, enrolled during active disease. CDR3s include the opening cysteine and the closing phenylalanine or tryptophan. The D gene is left open where the match is weak. Size is stated for part of the rows, as once, few or many counts, or as a class when the clone is expanded.

j_gene | abundance | v_gene | d_gene | CDR3aa | CDR3nt
TRBJ1-5 | - | TRBV5-5 | TRBD1 | CASSLGGTENQPQHF | TGTGCCAGCAGCTTGGGGGGGACAGAAAATCAGCCCCAGCATTTT
TRBJ1-4 | - | TRBV5-1 | - | CASRLGTSGYNEKLFF | TGCGCCAGCCGCCTGGGAACGAGCGGGTATAATGAAAAACTGTTTTTT
TRBJ2-7 | - | TRBV6-6 | TRBD1 | CASTDRVGEQYF | TGTGCCAGCACGGACAGGGTAGGGGAGCAGTACTTC
TRBJ1-1 | - | TRBV2 | TRBD1 | CASTMRGRGKSTEAFF | TGTGCCAGCACCATGAGAGGCAGGGGGAAAAGCACTGAAGCTTTCTTT
TRBJ1-1 | - | TRBV7-6 | TRBD1 | CASSLRSITRMTGGGYTEAFF | TGTGCCAGCAGCTTGAGATCGATCACGAGGATGACAGGGGGCGGGTACACTGAAGCTTTCTTT
TRBJ1-2 | - | TRBV19 | TRBD1 | CASSVRTGSYGYTF | TGTGCCAGTAGTGTCCGGACAGGGAGCTATGGCTACACCTTC
TRBJ1-2 | - | TRBV4-1 | - | CASSQVGVSWEEEF | TGCGCCAGCAGCCAAGTGGGGGTTAGTTGGGAGGAGGAATTC
TRBJ1-1 | - | TRBV3-1/TRBV3-2 | TRBD1 | CASRGQWNTEAFF | TGTGCCAGCAGGGGACAGTGGAACACTGAAGCTTTCTTT
TRBJ2-1 | - | TRBV11-2 | TRBD1 | CASSLGGQASSYNEQFF | TGTGCCAGCAGCTTAGGCGGACAGGCAAGCTCCTACAATGAGCAGTTCTTC
TRBJ1-2 | - | TRBV10-1 | - | CASSESEGQVCGYTF | TGCGCCAGCAGTGAGTCCGAGGGACAAGTTTGTGGCTACACCTTC
TRBJ1-1 | - | TRBV7-3 | TRBD1 | CASSSTGGAGTEAFF | TGTGCCAGCAGCTCGACAGGGGGCGCAGGTACTGAAGCTTTCTTT
TRBJ2-7 | - | TRBV5-1 | TRBD1 | CASSDTGTGLNEQYF | TGCGCCAGCAGCGACACCGGGACAGGGCTGAACGAGCAGTACTTC
TRBJ1-2 | - | TRBV15 | - | CATSRTGTPTF | TGTGCCACCAGCAGAACCGGGACACCCACATTC
TRBJ1-2 | - | TRBV9 | - | CAISRKDRSNYGYTF | TGTGCCATAAGTCGTAAGGACAGATCTAACTATGGCTACACCTTC
TRBJ2-5 | - | TRBV6-1 | TRBD1 | CASSVGTGRLWETQYF | TGTGCCAGCAGTGTAGGGACAGGGCGATTGTGGGAGACCCAGTACTTC
TRBJ1-2 | - | TRBV5-4 | - | CASSLGSGNYGYTF | TGTGCCAGCAGCTTGGGATCGGGTAACTATGGCTACACCTTC
TRBJ1-2 | once | TRBV10-1 | TRBD1 | CASSESRGGGYGYTF | TGCGCCAGCAGTGAGTCGAGAGGGGGCGGCTATGGCTACACCTTC
TRBJ2-3 | - | TRBV11-2 | TRBD1 | CASSLTGGRWTDTQYF | TGTGCCAGCAGCTTGACAGGGGGACGGTGGACAGATACGCAGTATTTT
TRBJ1-1 | - | TRBV9 | TRBD1 | CASSGTTGTTEAFF | TGTGCCAGCAGCGGGACGACAGGGACCACTGAAGCTTTCTTT
TRBJ1-5 | - | TRBV30 | - | CAWSWGYSNQPQHF | TGTGCCTGGAGTTGGGGCTATAGCAATCAGCCCCAGCATTTT
TRBJ2-7 | - | TRBV7-9 | TRBD2 | CASSSPGLAGGPSYEQYF | TGTGCCAGCAGCTCGCCGGGACTAGCGGGGGGGCCGTCCTACGAGCAGTACTTC
TRBJ1-6 | once | TRBV3-1/TRBV3-2 | - | CASSHRPDRYNSPLHF | TGTGCCAGCAGCCACCGTCCGGACAGATATAATTCACCCCTCCACTTT
TRBJ1-3 | once | TRBV6-5 | TRBD1 | CASSYLGQGAGNTIYF | TGTGCCAGCAGTTACCTGGGACAGGGGGCGGGAAACACCATATATTTT